One TCR beta chain is described in this entry. V lost 4 bases and J lost 7; bases outside the gene matches: 14. CDR1 and CDR2 (germline): SGHRS, YFSETQ. This CDR3 has 16 amino acids. The data were produced by immunoSEQ multiplex PCR, yet TCRdb's version contains in-frame clones alone and is incomplete. There are 2 million to 3 million clones in the sample; 93% occur only once, and 0.36% lies in the top ten. These data come from a study of shared clonotypes between healthy human individuals. Specimen: naive CD4+ T cells from PBMCs. Documented subset: CD45RA+ positively selected. V is TRBV5-1 and J is TRBJ2-7; TRBD2 agrees at 10 bases. This receptor was identified in a man younger than 35 in good health. Some clones in this sample may be carry-over from other donors' samples. The CDR3 region is CASSLSGSGGALEQYF. CDR3 DNA sequence: TGCGCCAGCAGCCTGAGCGGGAGCGGGGGGGCCTTGGAGCAGTACTTC.